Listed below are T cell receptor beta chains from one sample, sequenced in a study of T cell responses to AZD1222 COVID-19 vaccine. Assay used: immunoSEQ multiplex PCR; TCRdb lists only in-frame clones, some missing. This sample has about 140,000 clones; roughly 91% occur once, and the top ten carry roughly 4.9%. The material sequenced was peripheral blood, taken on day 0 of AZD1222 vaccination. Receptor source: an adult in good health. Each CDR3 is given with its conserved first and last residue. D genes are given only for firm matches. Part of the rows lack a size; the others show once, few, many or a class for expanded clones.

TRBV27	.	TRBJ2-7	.	CASSFSGGREQYF	TGTGCCAGCAGTTTTTCGGGGGGCCGGGAGCAGTACTTC
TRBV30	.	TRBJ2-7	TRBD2	CAWGLAGYEQYF	TGTGCCTGGGGACTAGCGGGCTACGAGCAGTACTTC
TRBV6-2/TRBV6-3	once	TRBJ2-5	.	CASSSGYQETQYF	TGTGCCAGCAGTTCCGGATACCAAGAGACCCAGTACTTC
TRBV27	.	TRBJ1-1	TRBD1	CASSLDRVGEAFF	TGTGCCAGCAGTTTGGACAGGGTTGGGGAAGCTTTCTTT
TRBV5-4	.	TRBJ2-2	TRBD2	CASSLEGLAGVTGELFF	TGTGCCAGCAGCTTGGAGGGGCTAGCGGGAGTCACCGGGGAGCTGTTTTTT
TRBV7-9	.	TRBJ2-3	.	CASTQAGSDTQYF	TGTGCCAGCACCCAGGCAGGATCAGATACGCAGTATTTT
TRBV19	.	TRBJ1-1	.	CASSIVAPNTEAFF	TGTGCCAGTAGTATTGTGGCTCCGAACACTGAAGCTTTCTTT
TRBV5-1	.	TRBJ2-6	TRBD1	CASSHSGTEGANVLTF	TGCGCCAGCAGCCATTCCGGGACAGAAGGGGCCAACGTCCTGACTTTC
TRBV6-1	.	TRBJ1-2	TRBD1	CASSEFWGRGDSNYGYTF	TGTGCCAGCAGTGAATTTTGGGGCAGGGGGGACTCTAACTATGGCTACACCTTC
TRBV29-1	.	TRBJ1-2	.	CSVPGSDGPYGYTF	TGCAGCGTCCCAGGGTCCGACGGACCCTATGGCTACACCTTC
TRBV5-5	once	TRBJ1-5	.	CASSLEQFNQPQHF	TGTGCCAGCAGCTTGGAACAGTTCAATCAGCCCCAGCATTTT
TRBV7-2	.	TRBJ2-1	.	CASSLGVGRSDYNEQFF	TGTGCCAGCAGCTTAGGGGTCGGCAGGAGCGACTACAATGAGCAGTTCTTC
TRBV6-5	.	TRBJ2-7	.	CASSYGATVYEQYF	TGTGCCAGCAGTTACGGGGCTACGGTATACGAGCAGTACTTC
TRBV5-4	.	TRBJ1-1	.	CASSPSLPQGTGAFF	TGTGCCAGCAGCCCATCTCTTCCTCAAGGAACCGGAGCTTTCTTT
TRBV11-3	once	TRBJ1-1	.	CASSLQGMSEAFF	TGTGCCAGCAGCTTGCAGGGGATGAGTGAAGCTTTCTTT
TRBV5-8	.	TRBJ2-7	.	CASSYHTGGYEQYF	TGTGCCAGCAGCTATCACACAGGAGGCTACGAGCAGTACTTC
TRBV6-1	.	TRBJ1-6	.	CASSERGQSYNSPLHF	TGTGCCAGCAGTGAGAGGGGCCAGTCCTATAATTCACCCCTCCACTTT
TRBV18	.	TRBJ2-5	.	CASSPASQETQYF	TGTGCCAGCTCACCAGCGTCCCAAGAGACCCAGTACTTC
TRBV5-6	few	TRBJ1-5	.	CASSQGQGGDQPQHF	TGTGCCAGCAGTCAGGGTCAGGGAGGAGATCAGCCCCAGCATTTT
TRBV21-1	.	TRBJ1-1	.	CASRGTEGGVDTEAFF	TGTGCCAGCAGGGGTACTGAGGGAGGGGTGGACACTGAAGCTTTCTTT
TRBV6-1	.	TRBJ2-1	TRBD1	CASSEAAGTGKGNEQFF	TGTGCCAGCAGTGAAGCCGCCGGGACAGGAAAGGGGAATGAGCAGTTCTTC
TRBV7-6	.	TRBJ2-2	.	CASSLGVASTGELFF	TGTGCCAGCAGCTTAGGGGTAGCTTCCACCGGGGAGCTGTTTTTT
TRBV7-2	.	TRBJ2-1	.	CASSLGRSYNEQFF	TGTGCCAGCAGCTTAGGCCGTTCCTACAATGAGCAGTTCTTC
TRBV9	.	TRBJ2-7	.	CASSVGSRSYEQYF	TGTGCCAGCAGCGTAGGGTCCCGATCCTACGAGCAGTACTTC
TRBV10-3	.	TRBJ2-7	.	CAISESGTGYEQYF	TGTGCCATCAGTGAGTCCGGGACGGGCTACGAGCAGTACTTC
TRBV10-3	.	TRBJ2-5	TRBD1	CAISESQGVETQYF	TGTGCCATCAGTGAGTCACAGGGGGTAGAGACCCAGTACTTC
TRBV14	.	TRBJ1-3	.	CASSQDWSGTGNTIYF	TGTGCCAGCAGCCAAGATTGGTCCGGGACTGGAAACACCATATATTTT
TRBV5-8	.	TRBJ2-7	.	CASSLADGPYEQYF	TGTGCCAGCAGCTTGGCGGACGGACCCTACGAGCAGTACTTC
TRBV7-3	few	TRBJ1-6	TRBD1	CASSRDSNSPLHF	TGTGCCAGCAGTCGGGACAGTAATTCACCCCTCCACTTT
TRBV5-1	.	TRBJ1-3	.	CASSLDLGRGNTIYF	TGCGCCAGCAGCTTGGACCTCGGGCGAGGAAACACCATATATTTT
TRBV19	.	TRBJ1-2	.	CASSIWVANYGYTF	TGTGCCAGTAGTATTTGGGTGGCTAACTATGGCTACACCTTC
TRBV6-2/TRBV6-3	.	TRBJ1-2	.	CASSYLGSYTF	TGTGCCAGCAGTTACTTAGGGAGCTACACCTTC
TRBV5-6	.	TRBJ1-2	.	CASSLGGDTNYGYTF	TGTGCCAGCAGCTTGGGTGGAGATACTAACTATGGCTACACCTTC
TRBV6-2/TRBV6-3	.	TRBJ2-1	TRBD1	CASSYGTGTGMNEQFF	TGTGCCAGCAGTTACGGGACCGGGACAGGGATGAATGAGCAGTTCTTC
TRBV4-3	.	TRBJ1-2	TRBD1	CASSQDRAGGFIYGYTF	TGCGCCAGCAGCCAAGACCGGGCAGGGGGTTTCATCTATGGCTACACCTTC
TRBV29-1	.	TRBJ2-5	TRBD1	CSAQQGMETQYF	TGCAGCGCTCAACAGGGGATGGAGACCCAGTACTTC
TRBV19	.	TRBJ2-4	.	CASSIPAAKNIQYF	TGTGCCAGTAGTATCCCCGCAGCCAAAAACATTCAGTACTTC
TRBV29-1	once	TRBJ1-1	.	CSVVVSIGAMNTEAFF	TGCAGCGTCGTGGTGAGTATAGGAGCCATGAACACTGAAGCTTTCTTT
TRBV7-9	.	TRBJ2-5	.	CASRTQQGGQETQYF	TGTGCCAGCAGGACCCAACAGGGTGGGCAAGAGACCCAGTACTTC
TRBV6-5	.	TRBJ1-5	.	CASKTQDSQPQHF	TGTGCCAGCAAGACTCAAGACAGTCAGCCCCAGCATTTT
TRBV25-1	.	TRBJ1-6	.	CASSLGAFANSPLHF	TGTGCCAGCAGTCTTGGGGCTTTTGCGAATTCACCCCTCCACTTT